A single sample gave rise to the 7 T cell receptor beta chains below, sequenced in a study of blood T cell repertoires in COVID-19. Libraries were prepared by immunoSEQ multiplex PCR; TCRdb keeps only in-frame clonotypes and omits some of them. The sample includes over 250,000 clones, 70% to 90% seen only once; the top ten take roughly 9.6%. The specimen sequenced was peripheral blood. The receptor set was obtained from a woman between 70 and 85 years old with acute or convalescent COVID-19.

There are a few counts of this clone. The chain joins TRBV3-1 (or the pseudogene TRBV3-2) to TRBJ2-1; 10 nucleotides align to TRBD2. Trimming cost V 3 bases and J 10 bases; bases outside gene matches: 9. Germline CDR1 and CDR2: LGHDT and YNNKEL (reference sequence). The CDR3 is 15 amino acids. The CDR3: CASSHASGGLGEQFF. Here the CDR3 DNA reads TGTGCCAGCAGCCATGCTAGCGGGGGCCTAGGAGAGCAGTTCTTC.

This rearrangement joins TRBV7-9 to TRBJ1-1, with D possibly being TRBD1 (6 bases). This CDR3 has 13 amino acids. Per the germline V gene, CDR1 is SEHNR and CDR2 is FQNEAQ (reference sequence). With 8 bases removed from V and 5 bases from J, the gap between germline ends came to 15 bases. The CDR3 DNA reads as TGTGCCAGCCGGGGAGGGCAGGGGACTGAAGCTTTCTTT. As protein: CASRGGQGTEAFF. Full variable domain (remainder filled in from reference TRBV7-9 and TRBJ1-1): DTGVSQNPRHKITKRGQNVTFRCDPISEHNRLYWYRQTLGQGPEFLTYFQNEAQLEKSRLLSDRFSAERPKGSFSTLEIQRTEQGDSAMYLCASRGGQGTEAFFGQGTRLTVV.

The chain has TRBV7-9 and TRBJ2-7; 7 nucleotides match TRBD1. The V segment lost 0 bases and the J segment 1 base; nucleotides outside the gene matches: 9. Germline V CDR1 and CDR2: SEHNR, FQNEAQ (reference sequence). The CDR3 is 17 amino acids. The CDR3 sequence: CASSLAPPRDSSYEQYF. The CDR3 DNA reads TGTGCCAGCAGCTTAGCCCCGCCCCGGGACAGTTCCTACGAGCAGTACTTC.

This chain joins TRBV7-8 and TRBJ1-2, with a weak D call TRBD1 (5 bases). Trimming left V 4 bases short and J 8 bases short, with 20 bases between. Germline V lookup: CDR1 SGHVS, CDR2 FQNEAQ. The CDR3 covers 15 residues. CDR3 loop: CASSSRMLGVGGYTF. CDR3 nucleotide sequence: TGTGCCAGCAGCTCCCGAATGTTAGGGGTCGGGGGCTACACCTTC. Based on the CDR3 plus reference TRBV7-8 and TRBJ1-2, the full variable domain is GAGVSQSPRYKVAKRGQDVALRCDPISGHVSLFWYQQALGQGPEFLTYFQNEAQLDKSGLPSDRFFAERPEGSVSTLKIQRTQQEDSAVYLCASSSRMLGVGGYTFGSGTRLTVV.

The V call is TRBV28, the J call TRBJ1-5; tentatively, D is TRBD1 (6 bases). CDR1 and CDR2 from the germline V gene are MDHEN and SYDVKM. This CDR3 contains 17 residues. Trimming removed 6 bases from V and 4 bases from J, with 22 bases in between. CDR3 nucleotides: TGTGCCAGCAGCACTCAGACAGGAGGAACCCCAAATCAGCCCCAGCATTTT. This encodes CASSTQTGGTPNQPQHF.

V and J are TRBV13 and TRBJ2-1; TRBD1 is a possible D gene (7 bases). CDR1 and CDR2 from the germline V gene are PRHDT and FYEKMQ (reference sequence). V shed 5 bases and J shed 4 bases, with 12 bases lying between them. The CDR3 loop spans 14 amino acids. CDR3 amino acids: CASSAGQRYNEQFF. CDR3 bases: TGTGCCAGCAGCGCGGGACAGAGATACAATGAGCAGTTCTTC.

The chain is built from TRBV5-4 and TRBJ2-3; D is unclear. This CDR3 region has 19 residues. Per the germline V gene, CDR1 is SGHNT and CDR2 is YYREEE (reference sequence). Trimming removed 4 bases from V and 3 bases from J, with 27 bases in between. As DNA, the CDR3 is TGTGCCAGCAGCCCCGAGCCCCCCAGGAAGTTCACGAGAACAGATACGCAGTATTTT. It codes for CASSPEPPRKFTRTDTQYF.